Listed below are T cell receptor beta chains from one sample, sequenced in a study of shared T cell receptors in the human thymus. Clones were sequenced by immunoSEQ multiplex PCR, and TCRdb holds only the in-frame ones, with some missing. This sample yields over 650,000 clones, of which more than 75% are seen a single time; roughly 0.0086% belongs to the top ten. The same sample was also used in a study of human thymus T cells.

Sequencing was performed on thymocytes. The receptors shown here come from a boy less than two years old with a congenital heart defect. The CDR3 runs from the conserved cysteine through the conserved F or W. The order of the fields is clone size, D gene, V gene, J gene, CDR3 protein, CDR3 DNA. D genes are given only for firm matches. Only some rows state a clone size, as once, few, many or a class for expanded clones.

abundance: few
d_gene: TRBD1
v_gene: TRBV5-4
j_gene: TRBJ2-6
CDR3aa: CASSYRTGRGSGANVLTF
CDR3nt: TGTGCCAGCAGCTACAGGACAGGACGTGGCTCTGGGGCCAACGTCCTGACTTTC

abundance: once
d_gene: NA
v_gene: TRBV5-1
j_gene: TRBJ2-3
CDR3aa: CASSLESRGLGTDTQYF
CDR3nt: TGCGCCAGCAGCTTGGAGAGTCGGGGATTGGGCACAGATACGCAGTATTTT

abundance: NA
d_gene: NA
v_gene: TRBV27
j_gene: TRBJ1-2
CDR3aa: CASSPPTDLYGYTF
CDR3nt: TGTGCCAGCAGTCCCCCGACAGACCTCTATGGCTACACCTTC

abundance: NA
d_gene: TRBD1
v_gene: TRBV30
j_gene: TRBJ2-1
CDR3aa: CAWSRDRGPYNEQFF
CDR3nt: TGTGCCTGGAGCCGGGACAGGGGCCCTTACAATGAGCAGTTCTTC

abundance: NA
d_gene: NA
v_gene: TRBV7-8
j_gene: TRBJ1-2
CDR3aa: CASSLAWLAGTDYGYTF
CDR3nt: TGTGCCAGCAGCTTAGCCTGGTTAGCAGGGACTGACTATGGCTACACCTTC

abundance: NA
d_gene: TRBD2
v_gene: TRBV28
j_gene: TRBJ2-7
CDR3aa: CPGKREGLCEQYF
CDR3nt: TGCCCGGGGAAGCGGGAGGGGCTCTGCGAGCAGTACTTC

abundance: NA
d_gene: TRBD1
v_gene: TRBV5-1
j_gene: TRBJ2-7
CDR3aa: CASSSLTGGYHSYEQYF
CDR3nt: TGCGCCAGCAGCTCGTTGACAGGGGGCTATCACTCCTACGAGCAGTACTTC

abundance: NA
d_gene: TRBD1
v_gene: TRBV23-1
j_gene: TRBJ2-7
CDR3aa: CASSQSTGLLLEQYF
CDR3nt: TGCGCCAGCAGTCAATCGACAGGGCTGCTCTTAGAGCAGTACTTC

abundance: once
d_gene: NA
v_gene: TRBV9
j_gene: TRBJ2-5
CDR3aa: CASSGGHRVGETQYF
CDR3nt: TGTGCCAGCAGCGGAGGGCACAGGGTTGGGGAGACCCAGTACTTC

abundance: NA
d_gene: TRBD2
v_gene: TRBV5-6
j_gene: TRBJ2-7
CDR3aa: CASSRGGAGGHEQYF
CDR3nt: TGTGCCAGCAGCCGCGGGGGAGCGGGAGGGCACGAGCAGTACTTC

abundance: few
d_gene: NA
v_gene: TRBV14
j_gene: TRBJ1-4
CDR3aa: CASSQALRDTYEKLFF
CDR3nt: TGTGCCAGCAGCCAAGCTCTTAGGGACACTTATGAAAAACTGTTTTTT

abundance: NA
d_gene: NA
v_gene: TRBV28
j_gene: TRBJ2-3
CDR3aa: CASSSSGADTQYF
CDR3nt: TGTGCCAGCAGCTCGTCGGGGGCAGATACGCAGTATTTT

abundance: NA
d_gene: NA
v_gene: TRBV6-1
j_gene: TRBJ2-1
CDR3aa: CASMEVSSYNEQFF
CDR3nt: TGTGCCAGCATGGAGGTAAGCTCCTACAATGAGCAGTTCTTC

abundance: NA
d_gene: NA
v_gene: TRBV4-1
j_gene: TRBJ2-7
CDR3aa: CASSQEDRTAKPKDYEQYF
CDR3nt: TGCGCCAGCAGCCAAGAAGACAGGACAGCCAAACCTAAGGACTACGAGCAGTACTTC

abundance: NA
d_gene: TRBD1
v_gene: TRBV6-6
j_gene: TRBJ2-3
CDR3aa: CASSLDRGHTDTQYF
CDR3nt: TGTGCCAGCAGTCTGGACAGGGGACACACAGATACGCAGTATTTT

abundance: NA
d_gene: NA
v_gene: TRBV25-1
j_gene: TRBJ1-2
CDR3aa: CASSNFGVGYGYTF
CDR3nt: TGTGCCAGCAGTAATTTCGGGGTTGGCTATGGCTACACCTTC

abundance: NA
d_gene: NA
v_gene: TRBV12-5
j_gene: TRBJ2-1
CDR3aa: CASGLSDEQFF
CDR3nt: TGTGCTAGTGGTTTGAGCGATGAGCAGTTCTTC

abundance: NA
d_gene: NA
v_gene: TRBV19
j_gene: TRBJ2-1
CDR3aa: CASTPESSYNEQFF
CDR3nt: TGTGCCAGTACCCCGGAGAGCTCCTACAATGAGCAGTTCTTC

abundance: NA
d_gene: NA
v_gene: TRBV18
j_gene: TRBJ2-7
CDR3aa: CASSLTLYEQYF
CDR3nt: TGTGCCAGCTCACTGACACTCTACGAGCAGTACTTC

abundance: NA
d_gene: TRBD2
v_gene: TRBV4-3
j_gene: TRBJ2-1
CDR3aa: CASSQVSTSGGLENEQFF
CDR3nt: TGCGCCAGCAGCCAAGTTTCGACTAGCGGGGGTTTGGAGAATGAGCAGTTCTTC

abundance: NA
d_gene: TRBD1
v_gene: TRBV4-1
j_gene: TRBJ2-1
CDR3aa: CASSQATGGADNEQFF
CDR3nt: TGCGCCAGCAGCCAGGCCACAGGGGGCGCGGACAATGAGCAGTTCTTC

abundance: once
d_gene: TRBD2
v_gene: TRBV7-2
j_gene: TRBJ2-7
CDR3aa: CASSLRLKREGSYEQYF
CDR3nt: TGTGCCAGCAGCTTAAGGCTAAAGCGGGAGGGTTCCTACGAGCAGTACTTC

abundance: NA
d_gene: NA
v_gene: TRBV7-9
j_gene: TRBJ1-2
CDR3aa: CASSLTRTPSVWGYTF
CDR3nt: TGTGCCAGCAGCTTAACCCGGACTCCCTCCGTATGGGGCTACACCTTC

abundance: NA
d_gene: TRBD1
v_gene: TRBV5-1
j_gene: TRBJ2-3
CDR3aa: CASSNDRGPYQYTDTQYF
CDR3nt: TGCGCCAGCAGCAACGACAGGGGGCCCTACCAATATACAGATACGCAGTATTTT

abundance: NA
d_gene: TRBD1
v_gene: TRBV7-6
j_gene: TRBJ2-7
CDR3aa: CASSGPGGEQYF
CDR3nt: TGTGCCAGCAGCGGGCCAGGGGGCGAGCAGTACTTC

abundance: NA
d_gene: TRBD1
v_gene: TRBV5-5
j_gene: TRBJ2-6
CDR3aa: CASSFDRGSSGANVLTF
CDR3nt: TGTGCCAGCAGTTTCGACAGGGGCAGCTCTGGGGCCAACGTCCTGACTTTC

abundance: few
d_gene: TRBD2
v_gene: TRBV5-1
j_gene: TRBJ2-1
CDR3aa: CASSFYLAGPSYNEQFF
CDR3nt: TGCGCCAGCAGCTTCTACTTAGCGGGGCCATCCTACAATGAGCAGTTCTTC

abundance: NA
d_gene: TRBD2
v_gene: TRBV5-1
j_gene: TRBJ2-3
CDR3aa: CASSLRGELRGESTDTQYF
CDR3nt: TGCGCCAGCAGCTTGAGGGGTGAATTGCGGGGGGAAAGCACAGATACGCAGTATTTT

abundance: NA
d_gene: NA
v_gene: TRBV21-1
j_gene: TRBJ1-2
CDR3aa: CASSPGTGGALWYGYTF
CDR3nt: TGTGCCAGCAGCCCCGGGACAGGGGGCGCGTTATGGTATGGCTACACCTTC

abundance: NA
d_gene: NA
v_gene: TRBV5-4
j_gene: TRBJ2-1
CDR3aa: CASSLVNSASSYNEQFF
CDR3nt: TGTGCCAGCAGCTTGGTGAATAGTGCGAGCTCCTACAATGAGCAGTTCTTC

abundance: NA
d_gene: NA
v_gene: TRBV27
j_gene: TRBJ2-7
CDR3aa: CATSTDSRFSYEQYF
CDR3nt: TGTGCCACCTCGACAGACAGTCGTTTTTCCTACGAGCAGTACTTC

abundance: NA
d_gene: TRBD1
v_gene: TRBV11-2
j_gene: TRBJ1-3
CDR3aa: CASSQDRERSEGNTIYF
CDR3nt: TGTGCCAGCAGCCAGGACAGGGAAAGGTCGGAAGGAAACACCATATATTTT

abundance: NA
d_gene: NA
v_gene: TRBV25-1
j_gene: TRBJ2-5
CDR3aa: CASSDGGARKETQYF
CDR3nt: TGTGCCAGCAGTGATGGGGGGGCGCGCAAAGAGACCCAGTACTTC

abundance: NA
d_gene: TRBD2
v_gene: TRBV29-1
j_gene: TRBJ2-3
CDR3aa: CSSRGGVSSGGTTDTQYF
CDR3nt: TGCAGCTCCCGGGGGGGCGTAAGTAGCGGGGGGACCACAGATACGCAGTATTTT

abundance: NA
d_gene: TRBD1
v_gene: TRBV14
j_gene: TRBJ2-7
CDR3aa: CASSQGQGREQYF
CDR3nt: TGTGCCAGCAGCCAGGGACAGGGGCGGGAGCAGTACTTC

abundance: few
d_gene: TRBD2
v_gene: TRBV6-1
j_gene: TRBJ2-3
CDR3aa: CASTSLAGAYDTQYF
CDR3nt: TGTGCCAGCACTTCTCTAGCGGGAGCATACGATACGCAGTATTTT

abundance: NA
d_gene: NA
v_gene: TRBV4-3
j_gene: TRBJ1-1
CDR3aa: CASSQDAGNTEAFF
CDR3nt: TGCGCCAGCAGCCAAGATGCGGGGAACACTGAAGCTTTCTTT

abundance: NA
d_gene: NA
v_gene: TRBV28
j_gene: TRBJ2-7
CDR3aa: CASSFSPPPYEQYF
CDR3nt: TGTGCCAGCAGTTTTAGCCCACCCCCCTACGAGCAGTACTTC

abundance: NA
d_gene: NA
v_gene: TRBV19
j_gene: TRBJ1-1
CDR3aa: CASSPRGRVLEAFF
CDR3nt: TGTGCCAGTAGTCCCAGGGGCCGCGTTTTAGAAGCTTTCTTT

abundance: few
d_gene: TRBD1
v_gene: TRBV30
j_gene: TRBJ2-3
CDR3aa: CAGQGDIISDTQYF
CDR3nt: TGTGCCGGCCAGGGGGACATTATATCAGATACGCAGTATTTT

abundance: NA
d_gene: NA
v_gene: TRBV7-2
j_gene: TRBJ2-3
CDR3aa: CASSSRDFTDTQYF
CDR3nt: TGTGCCAGCAGCTCACGGGACTTTACAGATACGCAGTATTTT

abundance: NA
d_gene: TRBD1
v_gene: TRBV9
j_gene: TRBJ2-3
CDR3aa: CASSVEGTVQYTQYF
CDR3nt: TGTGCCAGCAGCGTCGAGGGGACAGTCCAATATACGCAGTATTTT

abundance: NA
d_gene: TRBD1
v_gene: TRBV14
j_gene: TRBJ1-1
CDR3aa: CASSQDPSGTGERSMNTEAFF
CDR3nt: TGTGCCAGCAGCCAAGATCCCTCCGGGACAGGGGAACGGAGTATGAACACTGAAGCTTTCTTT

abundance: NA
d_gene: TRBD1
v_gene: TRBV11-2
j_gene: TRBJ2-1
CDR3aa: CASSLGRGQSYNEQFF
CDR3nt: TGTGCCAGCAGCTTAGGTAGGGGGCAGTCCTACAATGAGCAGTTCTTC

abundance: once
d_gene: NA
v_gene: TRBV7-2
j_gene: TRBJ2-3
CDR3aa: CASSLEVPQRKNCTDTQYF
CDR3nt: TGTGCCAGCAGCTTAGAGGTACCCCAGCGTAAGAATTGCACAGATACGCAGTATTTT

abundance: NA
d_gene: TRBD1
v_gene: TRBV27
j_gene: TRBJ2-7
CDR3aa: CASTLSRDRYQRAPYEQYF
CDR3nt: TGTGCCAGCACCCTATCCCGGGACAGGTACCAGCGGGCACCCTACGAGCAGTACTTC

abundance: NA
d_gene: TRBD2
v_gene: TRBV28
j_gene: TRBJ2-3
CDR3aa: CASGTSGRGGTDTQYF
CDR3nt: TGTGCCAGCGGGACTAGCGGGAGGGGGGGCACAGATACGCAGTATTTT

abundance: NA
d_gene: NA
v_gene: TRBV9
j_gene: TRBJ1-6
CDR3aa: CASSIRRDNSPLHF
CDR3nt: TGTGCCAGCAGCATCCGACGGGATAATTCACCCCTCCACTTT

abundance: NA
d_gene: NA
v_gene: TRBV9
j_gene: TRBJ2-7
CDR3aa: CASSVQILGEQYF
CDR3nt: TGTGCCAGCAGCGTACAGATTCTAGGAGAGCAGTACTTC

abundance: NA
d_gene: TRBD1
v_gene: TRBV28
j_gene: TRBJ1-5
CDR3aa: CASSSSSGQQNQPQHF
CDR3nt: TGTGCCAGCAGTTCTTCTTCGGGACAGCAGAATCAGCCCCAGCATTTT

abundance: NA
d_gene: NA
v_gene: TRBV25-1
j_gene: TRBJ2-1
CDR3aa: CASREGAPREVSYNEQFF
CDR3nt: TGTGCCAGCAGGGAGGGGGCCCCGCGGGAGGTCTCCTACAATGAGCAGTTCTTC

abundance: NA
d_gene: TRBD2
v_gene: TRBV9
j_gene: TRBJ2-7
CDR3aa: CASSDRDYPREQYF
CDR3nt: TGTGCCAGCAGCGACCGGGACTACCCCCGGGAGCAGTACTTC

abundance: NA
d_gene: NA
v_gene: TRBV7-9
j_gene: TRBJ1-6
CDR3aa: CASSVARTGDNSPLHF
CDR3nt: TGTGCCAGCAGCGTAGCGAGGACGGGGGATAATTCACCCCTCCACTTT